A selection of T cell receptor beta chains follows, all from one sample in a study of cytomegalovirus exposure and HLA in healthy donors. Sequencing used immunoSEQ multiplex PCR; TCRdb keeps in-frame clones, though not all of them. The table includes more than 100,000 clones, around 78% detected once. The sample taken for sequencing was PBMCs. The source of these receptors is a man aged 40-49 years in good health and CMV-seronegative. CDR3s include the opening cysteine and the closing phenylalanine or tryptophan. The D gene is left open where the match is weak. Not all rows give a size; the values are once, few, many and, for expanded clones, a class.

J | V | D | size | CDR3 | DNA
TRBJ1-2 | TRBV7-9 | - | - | CASSPQGPGYGYTF | TGTGCCAGCAGCCCACAGGGCCCTGGGTATGGCTACACCTTC
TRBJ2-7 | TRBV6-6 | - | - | CASSSGTRFYEQYF | TGTGCCAGCAGTTCCGGGACAAGGTTTTACGAGCAGTACTTC
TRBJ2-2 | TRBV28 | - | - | CASSRGGLGELFF | TGTGCCAGCAGCCGCGGAGGGTTGGGGGAGCTGTTTTTT
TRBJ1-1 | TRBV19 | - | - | CASSMILTGGNTEAFF | TGTGCCAGTAGTATGATCCTTACGGGAGGGAACACTGAAGCTTTCTTT
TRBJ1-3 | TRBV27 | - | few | CASSPSTGFRGSTGNTIYF | TGTGCCAGCAGTCCCTCCACCGGGTTCCGGGGGTCAACTGGAAACACCATATATTTT
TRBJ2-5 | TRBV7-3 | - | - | CASSLRQRETQYF | TGTGCCAGCAGCTTAAGACAGAGGGAGACCCAGTACTTC
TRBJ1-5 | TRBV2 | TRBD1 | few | CASIDRGNSNQPQHF | TGTGCCAGCATTGACAGGGGGAATAGCAATCAGCCCCAGCATTTT
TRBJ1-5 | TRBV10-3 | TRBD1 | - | CAISADRNQPQHF | TGTGCCATCAGTGCGGACAGGAATCAGCCCCAGCATTTT
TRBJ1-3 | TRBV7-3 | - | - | CASSLTGGSGNTIYF | TGTGCCAGCAGCTTAACGGGGGGGTCTGGAAACACCATATATTTT
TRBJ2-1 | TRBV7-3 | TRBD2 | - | CASSSGTSGITDEQFF | TGTGCCAGCAGCTCGGGGACTAGCGGGATTACTGATGAGCAGTTCTTC
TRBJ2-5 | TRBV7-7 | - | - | CASSLGEQETQYF | TGTGCTAGCAGCTTAGGGGAGCAAGAGACCCAGTACTTC
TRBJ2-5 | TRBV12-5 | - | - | CASGLVGLETQYF | TGTGCTAGTGGTTTGGTTGGGCTAGAGACCCAGTACTTC
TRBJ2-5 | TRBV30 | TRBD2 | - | CAWSVLTSARETQYF | TGTGCCTGGAGTGTACTGACTAGCGCTAGAGAGACCCAGTACTTC
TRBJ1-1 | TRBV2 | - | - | CAGRKDSFLLGNTEAFF | TGTGCCGGCAGGAAGGACAGTTTTCTCCTTGGGAACACTGAAGCTTTCTTT
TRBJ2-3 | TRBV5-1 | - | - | CASSLVGGGGTFTDTQYF | TGCGCCAGCAGCTTGGTTGGAGGGGGGGGGACATTTACAGATACGCAGTATTTT
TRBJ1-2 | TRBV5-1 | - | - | CVSSPGGAYGYTF | TGCGTCAGCAGCCCGGGAGGGGCTTATGGCTACACCTTC
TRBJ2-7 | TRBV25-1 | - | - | CASSELMSSYEQYF | TGTGCCAGCAGTGAACTGATGAGCTCCTACGAGCAGTACTTC
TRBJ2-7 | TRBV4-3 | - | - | CASSQDISGAYEQYF | TGCGCCAGCAGCCAAGATATTTCGGGAGCATACGAGCAGTACTTC
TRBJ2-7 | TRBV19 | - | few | CASSVKGTGGTALHEQYF | TGTGCCAGTAGTGTCAAAGGAACAGGAGGGACAGCCCTCCACGAGCAGTACTTC
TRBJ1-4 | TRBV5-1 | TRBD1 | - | CASSLEGTVYEKLFF | TGCGCCAGCAGCTTGGAGGGGACAGTATATGAAAAACTGTTTTTT
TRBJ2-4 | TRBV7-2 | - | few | CASSLVQGGKNIQYF | TGTGCCAGCAGCCTCGTACAGGGGGGGAAAAACATTCAGTACTTC
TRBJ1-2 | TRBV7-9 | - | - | CASSLDGSGRAYGYTF | TGTGCCAGCAGCTTAGATGGATCAGGGAGGGCCTATGGCTACACCTTC
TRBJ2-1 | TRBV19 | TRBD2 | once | CASSIDGLAGNEQFF | TGTGCCAGTAGTATAGACGGACTAGCGGGAAATGAGCAGTTCTTC
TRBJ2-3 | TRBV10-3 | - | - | CAISESQMSTDTQYF | TGTGCCATCAGTGAGTCTCAGATGAGCACAGATACGCAGTATTTT
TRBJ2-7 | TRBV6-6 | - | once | CASSGTRGGEQYF | TGTGCCAGCAGTGGCACAAGGGGGGGAGAGCAGTACTTC
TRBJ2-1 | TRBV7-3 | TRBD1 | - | CASSPGGQGAYNEQFF | TGTGCCAGCAGCCCCGGTGGGCAGGGGGCCTACAATGAGCAGTTCTTC
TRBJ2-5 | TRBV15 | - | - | CATSTPGKETQYF | TGTGCCACCAGCACCCCAGGAAAAGAGACCCAGTACTTC
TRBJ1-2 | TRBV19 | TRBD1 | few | CASSTQQGSYGYTF | TGTGCCAGTAGTACGCAACAGGGGAGCTATGGCTACACCTTC
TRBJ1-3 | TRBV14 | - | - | CASSQYRTSGNTIYF | TGTGCCAGCAGCCAGTACAGGACCTCTGGAAACACCATATATTTT
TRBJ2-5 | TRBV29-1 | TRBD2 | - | CSVDLAGGGIMETQYF | TGCAGCGTTGACTTAGCGGGAGGTGGGATTATGGAGACCCAGTACTTC
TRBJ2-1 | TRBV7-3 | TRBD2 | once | CASSLSGGPYNEQFF | TGTGCCAGCAGCCTTAGCGGGGGCCCCTACAATGAGCAGTTCTTC
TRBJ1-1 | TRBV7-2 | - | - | CASSLRRDGTEAFF | TGTGCCAGCAGCTTAAGGAGGGATGGGACTGAAGCTTTCTTT
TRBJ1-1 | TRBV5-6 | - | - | CASSLVLADTEAFF | TGTGCCAGCAGCTTGGTCCTCGCGGACACTGAAGCTTTCTTT
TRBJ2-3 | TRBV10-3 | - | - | CAISEINTDTQYF | TGTGCCATCAGTGAGATCAACACAGATACGCAGTATTTT
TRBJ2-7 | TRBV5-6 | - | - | CASSFAPRGLSYEQYF | TGTGCCAGCAGCTTTGCCCCCCGGGGACTCTCCTACGAGCAGTACTTC
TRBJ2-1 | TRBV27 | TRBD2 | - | CASRRTSGSYNEQFF | TGTGCCAGCAGACGCACTAGCGGGAGTTACAATGAGCAGTTCTTC
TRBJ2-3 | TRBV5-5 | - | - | CASSSGLTPSTDTQYF | TGTGCCAGCAGCTCTGGACTGACTCCTAGCACAGATACGCAGTATTTT
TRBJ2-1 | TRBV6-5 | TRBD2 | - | CASGGTSGFNEQFF | TGTGCCAGCGGCGGGACTAGCGGGTTCAATGAGCAGTTCTTC
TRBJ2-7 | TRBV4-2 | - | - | CASSHLTGDLSYEQYF | TGTGCCAGCAGCCATTTAACAGGCGACCTCTCCTACGAGCAGTACTTC
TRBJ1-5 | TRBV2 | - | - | CASSSDSQPQHF | TGTGCCAGCAGTAGCGACAGTCAGCCCCAGCATTTT
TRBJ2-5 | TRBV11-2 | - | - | CASSYGGRAGETQYF | TGTGCCAGCAGCTACGGAGGTCGGGCCGGGGAGACCCAGTACTTC
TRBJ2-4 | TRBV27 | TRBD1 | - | CASSSPSRTGRGKNIQYF | TGTGCCAGCAGTTCACCTTCCCGGACAGGGAGAGGTAAAAACATTCAGTACTTC
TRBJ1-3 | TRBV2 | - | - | CASSEGRLSGNTIYF | TGTGCCAGCAGTGAAGGCAGGCTCTCTGGAAACACCATATATTTT
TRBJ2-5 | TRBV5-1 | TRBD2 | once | CASSLELAVRETQYF | TGCGCCAGCAGCTTGGAACTAGCGGTCCGGGAGACCCAGTACTTC
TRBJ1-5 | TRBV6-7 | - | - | CASSYSGVPHQPQHF | TGTGCCAGCAGTTACTCCGGGGTCCCCCATCAGCCCCAGCATTTT
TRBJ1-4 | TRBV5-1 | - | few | CASSYTGARGEKLFF | TGCGCCAGCAGCTACACTGGGGCACGCGGTGAAAAACTGTTTTTT
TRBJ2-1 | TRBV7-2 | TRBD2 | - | CASSLDRTSGYYNEQFF | TGTGCCAGCAGCTTAGATCGGACTAGCGGGTACTACAATGAGCAGTTCTTC
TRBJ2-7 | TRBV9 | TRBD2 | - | CASSPTGPSGGRSEQYF | TGTGCCAGCAGCCCCACCGGGCCTAGCGGGGGTCGGTCCGAGCAGTACTTC
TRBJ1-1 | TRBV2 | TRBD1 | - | CASRDDRGEAFF | TGTGCCAGCAGGGATGACAGGGGTGAAGCTTTCTTT
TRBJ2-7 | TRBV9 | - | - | CASSVDPRLNEQYF | TGTGCCAGCAGCGTAGATCCTAGGTTGAACGAGCAGTACTTC
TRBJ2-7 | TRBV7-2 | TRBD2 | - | CASSLTSGGLRSYEQYF | TGTGCCAGCAGCTTAACTAGCGGGGGGCTCCGATCCTACGAGCAGTACTTC
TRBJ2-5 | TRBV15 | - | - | CATSSKTGDETQYF | TGTGCCACCAGCTCAAAAACGGGGGACGAGACCCAGTACTTC
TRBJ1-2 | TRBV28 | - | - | CASSGPYGYTF | TGTGCCAGCAGTGGGCCCTATGGCTACACCTTC
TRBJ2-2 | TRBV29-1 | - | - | CSVGRRTGELFF | TGCAGCGTTGGTAGGAGAACCGGGGAGCTGTTTTTT
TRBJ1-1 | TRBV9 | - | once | CASSPPGSRSTEAFF | TGTGCCAGCTCGCCACCCGGGTCACGGAGCACTGAAGCTTTCTTT